The sequence of this TCR beta chain was determined in a study of Ad26.COV2.S vaccination and SARS-CoV-2 variants (dated by TCRdb to the early 2020s). Looking at the study overall: Vaccine-arm donors came from COV1001, a multicentre, randomized, double-blind, placebo-controlled phase I-IIa trial of Ad26.COV2.S in healthy adults. Investigators remained blinded to trial group allocation during experiments and outcome assessment. Ad26.COV2.S was administered intramuscularly at a dose of 5x10^10 or 1x10^11 viral particles, either as one shot or as two shots given 56 days apart. A total of 32 samples were included in the TCR-sequenced set, comprising some 20 Ad26.COV2.S vaccine recipients, 5 placebo recipients and 8 SARS-CoV-2 convalescent individuals. TCRbeta repertoire sequencing served as the tool for gauging how specific and how broad the SARS-CoV-2-reactive T cell receptors were following Ad26.COV2.S vaccination. Trial participants were randomized into five groups of five: low-dose or high-dose Ad26.COV2.S given once or twice, or placebo on both occasions. The full study reports these points: The study was not powered to compare responses between vaccine doses or regimens. It was noted by the authors that total T cell responses may have been underestimated by the TCR breadth and depth analyses. Substantial breadth of spike-specific CD8+ and CD4+ T cell responses was reported after vaccination. Compared with placebo recipients, Ad26.COV2.S recipients showed higher spike-specific TCR breadth (P = 0.0014). Non-spike TCR breadth was comparable between vaccine and placebo recipients, consistent with the vaccine containing only spike.

CDR1 and CDR2 are read off the germline V gene (reference sequence) as SGHNT and YYREEE. Between the V and J ends, shortened by 2 bases and 7 bases respectively, the junction contains 4 bases. The CDR3 runs 11 amino acids, cysteine and phenylalanine included. This entry keeps only the CDR3 DNA: 33 bases, framed from base 1. The immunoSEQ Assay was used to sequence TCRbeta CDR3 regions. After extraction, genomic DNA underwent amplification by bias-controlled multiplex PCR, followed by high-throughput sequencing. Per the authors' processing: Collapsing and filtering of sequences were performed to quantify the absolute abundance of each unique TCRbeta CDR3 region. Usable DNA was measured by amplifying reference genes present in all nucleated cells, and TCRbeta template counts were normalized to that usable DNA to estimate T cell fraction. Repertoire TCRs were annotated as SARS-CoV-2-specific by exact matching of V gene, CDR3 amino acid sequence and J gene to a known reactive TCR set. MIRA supplied the reference SARS-CoV-2 TCR set, which was filtered for enrichment in COVID-19-positive ImmuneCODE repertoires so that public or cross-reactive TCRs were removed. Using the MIRA antigens, annotated TCRs were further analysed by specific ORF or by position within an ORF. Breadth was defined as the number of annotated unique rearrangements divided by the total number of unique productive rearrangements, and depth was defined as the summed frequency of the annotated unique rearrangements. Two-sided Wilcoxon rank-sum tests were used to compare TCR breadth between groups. TCRdb took over this immuneACCESS table, retaining in-frame rearrangements with V and J assigned. Such tables are incomplete; in checked studies, under half of the missing clones stem from an unresolved V gene, and the remainder is unexplained. Clone size and the V and J calls come from that table; the DNA yielded D and trimming. This sample gives 440,000 or so clones in total; roughly 87% of them show up just once. The top ten hold about 4.1% of the sample.

The treatment or condition label, read with the paper, signifies: some 20 received Ad26.COV2.S at low or high dose, single or two shots; about 5 received placebo; per-sample allocation not given. For vaccine and placebo recipients, the sequenced repertoires came from samples collected on day 63 after the first injection. Between 29 July and 7 August 2020, Cohort 1b enrolled about two dozen adults aged 18-55 years at one site in Boston, USA. Ad26.COV2.S consisted of a replication-incompetent adenovirus type 26 vector by which a prefusion-stabilized SARS-CoV-2 spike protein from the original Wuhan strain was expressed. Note on this clone: Its antigen specificity is not known. No base-level quality is on record; no much larger clone is a single base apart.

This specimen was peripheral blood, taken in a trial of Ad26.COV2.S vaccine versus placebo. The V gene is TRBV5-4 and the J gene is TRBJ2-1; the D gene identity is not certain. The TCR comes from a person aged 18-65 years who received the Ad26.COV2.S COVID-19 vaccine or a placebo. The nucleotide sequence is TGTGCCAGCAGCTTAGAGAATGAGCAGTTCTTC. This is translated as CASSLENEQFF.